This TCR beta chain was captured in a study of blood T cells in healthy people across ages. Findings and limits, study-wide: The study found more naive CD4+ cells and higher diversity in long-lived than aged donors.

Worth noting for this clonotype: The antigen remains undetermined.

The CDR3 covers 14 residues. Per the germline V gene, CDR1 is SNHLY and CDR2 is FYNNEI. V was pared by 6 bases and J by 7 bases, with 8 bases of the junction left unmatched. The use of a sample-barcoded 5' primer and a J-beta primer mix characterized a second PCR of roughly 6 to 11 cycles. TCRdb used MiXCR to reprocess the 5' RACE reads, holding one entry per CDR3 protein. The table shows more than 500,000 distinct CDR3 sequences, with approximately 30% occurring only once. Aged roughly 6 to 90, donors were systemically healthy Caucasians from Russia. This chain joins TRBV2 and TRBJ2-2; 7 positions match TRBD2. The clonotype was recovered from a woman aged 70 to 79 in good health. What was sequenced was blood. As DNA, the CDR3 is TGTGCCAGCAGACCCGGGACTACCATCGGGGAGCTGTTTTTT. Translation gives CASRPGTTIGELFF.